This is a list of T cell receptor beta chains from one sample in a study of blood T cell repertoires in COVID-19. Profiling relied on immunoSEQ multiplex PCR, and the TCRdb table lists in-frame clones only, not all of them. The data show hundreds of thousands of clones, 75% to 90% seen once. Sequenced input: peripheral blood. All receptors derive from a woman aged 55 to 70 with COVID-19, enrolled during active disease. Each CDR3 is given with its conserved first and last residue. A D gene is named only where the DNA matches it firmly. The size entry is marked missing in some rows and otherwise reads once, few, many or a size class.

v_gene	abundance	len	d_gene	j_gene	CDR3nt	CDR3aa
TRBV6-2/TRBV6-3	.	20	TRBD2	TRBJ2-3	TGTGCCAGCAGTTACTTCCCCTTACTAGCGGGGGGGCTGGAGACAGATACGCAGTATTTT	CASSYFPLLAGGLETDTQYF
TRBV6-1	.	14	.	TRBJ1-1	TGTGCCAGCAGTGAATTATTCGGGAACACTGAAGCTTTCTTT	CASSELFGNTEAFF
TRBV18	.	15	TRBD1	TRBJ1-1	TGTGCCAGCTCGGTCGGACAGGGGTTGAACACTGAAGCTTTCTTT	CASSVGQGLNTEAFF
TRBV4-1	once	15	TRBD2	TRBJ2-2	TGCGCCAGCAGCCCGCGGGGGGCTGACACCGGGGAGCTGTTTTTT	CASSPRGADTGELFF
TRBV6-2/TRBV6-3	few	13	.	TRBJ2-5	TGTGCCAGCAGTTGGGGGGAACAAGAGACCCAGTACTTC	CASSWGEQETQYF
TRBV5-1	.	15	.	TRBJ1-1	TGCGCCAGCAGCTTGGCCCCGGCCAGGGCGATCCAAGCTTTCTTT	CASSLAPARAIQAFF
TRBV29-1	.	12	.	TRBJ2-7	TGCAGCTCCTTGTCCACTAGTAACAAGCAGTACTTC	CSSLSTSNKQYF
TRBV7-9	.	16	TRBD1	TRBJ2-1	TGTGCCAGCAGCTCTAGGACAGGCCGCGGCTACAATGAGCAGTTCTTC	CASSSRTGRGYNEQFF
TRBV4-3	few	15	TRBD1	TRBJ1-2	TGCGCCAGCAGCCAAGGGGGACAGGGGGTTGCTGGCTACACCTTC	CASSQGGQGVAGYTF
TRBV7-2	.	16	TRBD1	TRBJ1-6	TGTGCCAGCAGCTTAGCCCGACAGGGTGCAGGCGCACCCCTCCACTTT	CASSLARQGAGAPLHF
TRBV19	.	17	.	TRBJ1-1	TGTGCCAGTAGCCGAAGGGACATCGGGTCATCGAACACTGAAGCTTTCTTT	CASSRRDIGSSNTEAFF
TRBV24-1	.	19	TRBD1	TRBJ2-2	TGTGCCACCAGTGATTTTCACGGTTCAGGACAGGGGGTCGCCGGGGAGCTGTTTTTT	CATSDFHGSGQGVAGELFF
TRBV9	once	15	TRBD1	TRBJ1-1	TGTGCCAGCAGCCCTCAGGGGGCCTCGACTGGTGGAGCTTTCTTT	CASSPQGASTGGAFF
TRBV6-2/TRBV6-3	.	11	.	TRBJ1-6	TGTGCCAGCAGCCTAGGGGGGGGCCTCCACTTT	CASSLGGGLHF
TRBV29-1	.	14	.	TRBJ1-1	TGCAGCGTTGCCGGAGGGGGGGTGAACACTGAAGCTTTCTTT	CSVAGGGVNTEAFF
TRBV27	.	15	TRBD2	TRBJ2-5	TGTGCCAGCAGTTTCTCCGGGACTAGCGGCTCCGTCTCGGACTTC	CASSFSGTSGSVSDF
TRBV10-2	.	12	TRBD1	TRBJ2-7	TGCGCCAGCAGACAGGGGATCTACGAGCAGTACTTC	CASRQGIYEQYF
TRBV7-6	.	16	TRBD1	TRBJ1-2	TGTGCCAGCAGCTACAGCTCGAGGCAGGGGGTAAATGGCTACACCTTC	CASSYSSRQGVNGYTF
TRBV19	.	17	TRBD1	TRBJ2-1	TGTGCCAGTAGTATAGATCAAGGGACAGGGGGCTTAAATGAGCAGTTCTTC	CASSIDQGTGGLNEQFF
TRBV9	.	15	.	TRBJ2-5	TGTGCCAGCAGCCCCGGGACACCGGGGGGAGAGACCCAGTACTTC	CASSPGTPGGETQYF
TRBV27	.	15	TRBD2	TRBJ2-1	TGTGCCACCAGAGAGCCCGGGGGGGCCAAAAATGAGCAGTTCTTC	CATREPGGAKNEQFF
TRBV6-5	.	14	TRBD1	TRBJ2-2	TGTGCCAGCAGACGACAGGGAAACACCGGGGAGCTGTTTTTT	CASRRQGNTGELFF
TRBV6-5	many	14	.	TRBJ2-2	TGTGCCAGCAGTTACGATTCGGGAACCGGGGAGCTGTTTTTT	CASSYDSGTGELFF
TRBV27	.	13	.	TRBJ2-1	TGTGCCAGCAGTTTCGTACAGGGCAATGAGCAGTTCTTC	CASSFVQGNEQFF
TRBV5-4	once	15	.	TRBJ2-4	TGTGCCAGCAGCTTGTTTACGCAGGGGAAAAACATTCAGTACTTC	CASSLFTQGKNIQYF
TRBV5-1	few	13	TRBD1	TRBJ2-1	TGCGCCAGCACCTACCCAGGGGGCATTGAGCAGTTCTTC	CASTYPGGIEQFF
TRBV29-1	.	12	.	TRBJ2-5	TGCAGCTTTCTGGAGGGCGGAGAGACCCAGTACTTC	CSFLEGGETQYF
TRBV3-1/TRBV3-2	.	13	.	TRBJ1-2	TGTGCCAGCAGCCTCACGAGCACGTATGGCTACACCTTC	CASSLTSTYGYTF
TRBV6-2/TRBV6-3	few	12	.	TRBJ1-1	TGTGCCAGCAGTAAAACAGGGACTGAAGCTTTCTTT	CASSKTGTEAFF
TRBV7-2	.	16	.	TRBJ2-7	TGTGCCAGCAGCTTAAATTCCGAGGGCAGATACTACGAGCAGTACTTC	CASSLNSEGRYYEQYF
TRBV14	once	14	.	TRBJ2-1	TGTGCCAGCAGCCTCGACTCGTCCTACAATGAGCAGTTCTTC	CASSLDSSYNEQFF
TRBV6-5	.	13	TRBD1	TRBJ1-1	TGTGCCAGCAGTTGGACAGGGAACACTGAAGCTTTCTTT	CASSWTGNTEAFF
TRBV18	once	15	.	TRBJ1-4	TGTGCCAGCTCAGGGGCCGCCGTGCAGGGGGAAAAACTGTTTTTT	CASSGAAVQGEKLFF
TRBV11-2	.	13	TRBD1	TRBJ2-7	TGTGCCAGCAGCTATAGGACAGGGTACGAGCAGTACTTC	CASSYRTGYEQYF
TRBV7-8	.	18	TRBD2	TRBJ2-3	TGTGCCAGCAGCTTAGGTACTCTAGCGGGGGGTTCCACAGATACGCAGTATTTT	CASSLGTLAGGSTDTQYF
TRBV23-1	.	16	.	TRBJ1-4	TGCGCCAGCAGTCAATCGCAGGGGCTACAGGATGAAAAACTGTTTTTT	CASSQSQGLQDEKLFF
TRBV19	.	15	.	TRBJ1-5	TGTGCCAGTAGTATAGTATCCCGGGGTAATCAGCCCCAGCATTTT	CASSIVSRGNQPQHF
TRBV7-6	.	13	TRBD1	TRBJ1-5	TGTGCCAGCAGCTTGACAGGGAATCAGCCCCAGCATTTT	CASSLTGNQPQHF
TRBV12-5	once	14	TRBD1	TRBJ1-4	TGTGCTAGTGGTTTGGGACAGGGGGCTGAAAAACTGTTTTTT	CASGLGQGAEKLFF
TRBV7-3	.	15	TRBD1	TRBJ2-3	TGTGCCAGCAGCTTATTGCCAGGGGGTTTGGATACGCAGTATTTT	CASSLLPGGLDTQYF
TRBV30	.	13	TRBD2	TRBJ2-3	TGTGCCTGGAGCGCAGGGACTAGGGGTGCGCAGTATTTT	CAWSAGTRGAQYF
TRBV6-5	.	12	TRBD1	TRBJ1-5	TGTGCCAGCAGAACAGGGGGCCAGCCCCAGCATTTT	CASRTGGQPQHF
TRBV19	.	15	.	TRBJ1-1	TGTGCCAGTAGTATACAGGGTAGTGGGAACACTGAAGCTTTCTTT	CASSIQGSGNTEAFF
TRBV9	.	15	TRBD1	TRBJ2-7	TGTGCCAGCAGCGTAGGGGGACAGGCTTCTTACGAGCAGTACTTC	CASSVGGQASYEQYF
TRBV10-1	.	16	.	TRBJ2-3	TGCGCCAGCAGTGAGGGGCGACTAGGGGTCACAGATACGCAGTATTTT	CASSEGRLGVTDTQYF
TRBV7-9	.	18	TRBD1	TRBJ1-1	TGTGCCAGCAGCTTTTTTTACAAGTGGGACAGGGTCTTTTCTGAAGCTTTCTTT	CASSFFYKWDRVFSEAFF
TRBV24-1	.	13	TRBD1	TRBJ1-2	TGTGCCACCAGTGATCGCCTAGGGGGCGGCTACACCTTC	CATSDRLGGGYTF
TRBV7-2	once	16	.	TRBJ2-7	TGTGCCAGCAGCTTAGTTGGCGGGGATCCGAACTACGAGCAGTACTTC	CASSLVGGDPNYEQYF
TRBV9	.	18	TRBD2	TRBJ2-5	TGTGCCAGCAGCGCTGGACTAGCGGGGGGCTTGGGACAAGAGACCCAGTACTTC	CASSAGLAGGLGQETQYF
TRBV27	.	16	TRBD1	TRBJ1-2	TGTGCCAGCAGTTCCCGCCCGGGGACAGTATTTTATGGCTACACCTTC	CASSSRPGTVFYGYTF
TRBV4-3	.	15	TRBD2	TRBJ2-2	TGCGCCAGCAGCCGAGGCGGGGGGCTAGGCGGGGAGCTGTTTTTT	CASSRGGGLGGELFF
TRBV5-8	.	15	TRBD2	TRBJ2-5	TGTGCCAGCAGCTTGAAGCGGGGGGGGGAAGAGACCCAGTACTTC	CASSLKRGGEETQYF
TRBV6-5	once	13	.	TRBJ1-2	TGTGCCAGCTCGGGGGGGCTAAACTATGGCTACACCTTC	CASSGGLNYGYTF
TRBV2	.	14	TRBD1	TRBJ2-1	TGTGCCAGCCAAGGGACAGGCGACAACAATGAGCAGTTCTTC	CASQGTGDNNEQFF